A selection of T cell receptor beta chains follows, all from one sample in a study of cytomegalovirus exposure and HLA in healthy donors. The protocol was immunoSEQ multiplex PCR, while the TCRdb copy is restricted to in-frame clones and leaves out a portion. This listing includes about 46,000 clones. The sequenced sample was PBMCs. Receptors originate from a woman in her thirties or forties in good health and CMV-seronegative. Each CDR3 is given with its conserved first and last residue. A D gene is named only where the DNA matches it firmly.

length	V	D	J	DNA	CDR3
18	TRBV4-3	TRBD1	TRBJ1-4	TGCGCCAGCAGCCAAACTATTCAGGGGGCCGCAACTAATGAAAAACTGTTTTTT	CASSQTIQGAATNEKLFF
13	TRBV18	TRBD1	TRBJ2-7	TGTGCCAGCTCCCGGACAGGGACCTACGAGCAGTACTTC	CASSRTGTYEQYF
14	TRBV28	TRBD1	TRBJ1-5	TGTGCCAGCAGTTCAGGACAGGGGAATCAGCCCCAGCATTTT	CASSSGQGNQPQHF
11	TRBV30	.	TRBJ2-7	TGTGCCTGGAGAAAGAACTACGAGCAGTACTTC	CAWRKNYEQYF
15	TRBV15	.	TRBJ2-3	TGTGCCACCAGCAGAGTTCCGGGAGAGGGAGATACGCAGTATTTT	CATSRVPGEGDTQYF
14	TRBV30	.	TRBJ1-5	TGTGCCTGGAGTGAGGAGGGTAGCAATCAGCCCCAGCATTTT	CAWSEEGSNQPQHF
11	TRBV29-1	.	TRBJ1-1	TGCAGCGTTCAGATGAACACTGAAGCTTTCTTT	CSVQMNTEAFF
14	TRBV7-2	.	TRBJ1-1	TGTGCCAGCAGCTCAACAGGGCTCGGCACTGAAGCTTTCTTT	CASSSTGLGTEAFF
15	TRBV6-5	.	TRBJ2-5	TGTGCCAGCAGCCACGTGGAAAGGGGTCAAGAGACCCAGTACTTC	CASSHVERGQETQYF
15	TRBV5-1	TRBD2	TRBJ2-7	TGCGCCAGCAGCCCTAGACTAGCGGACCCCTACGAGCAGTACTTC	CASSPRLADPYEQYF
12	TRBV9	.	TRBJ1-6	TGTGCCAGCAGCGGACTTAACTCACCCCTCCACTTT	CASSGLNSPLHF
15	TRBV5-1	.	TRBJ2-7	TGCGCCAGCAGCTTGGAACGGGGGTCCTTGAACGAGCAGTACTTC	CASSLERGSLNEQYF
12	TRBV4-1	.	TRBJ2-7	TGCGCCAGCAGCCAGACAGTAGGCGAGCAGTACTTC	CASSQTVGEQYF
15	TRBV25-1	TRBD2	TRBJ2-7	TGTGCCAGCAGTGACGGACTAGCGGGGTTTGGGGAGCAGTACTTC	CASSDGLAGFGEQYF
16	TRBV7-9	TRBD2	TRBJ2-1	TGTGCCAGCAGGCCCACTAGCGGGAGCTCCGACAATGAGCAGTTCTTC	CASRPTSGSSDNEQFF
20	TRBV7-8	TRBD2	TRBJ2-7	TGTGCCAGCAGCCCTTATCGCGTCCCTCCGGGGACTAGCGGGAGGATGGAGCAGTACTTC	CASSPYRVPPGTSGRMEQYF
14	TRBV11-3	.	TRBJ1-1	TGTGCCAGCAGCAGAAGGCAGGGCGACACTGAAGCTTTCTTT	CASSRRQGDTEAFF
12	TRBV7-8	.	TRBJ2-1	TGTGCCAGCAGCTTAGACGGGGGACGTAAGTTCTTC	CASSLDGGRKFF
11	TRBV28	.	TRBJ2-2	TGTGCCAGCAGCCCCCGTCGGGAGCTGTTTTTT	CASSPRRELFF
16	TRBV9	TRBD2	TRBJ2-1	TGTGCCAGCAGCGTAGTTCTAGCGGGTGCCTACAATGAGCAGTTCTTC	CASSVVLAGAYNEQFF
14	TRBV25-1	.	TRBJ2-1	TGTGCCAGCAGTGAGTATAGAACCTACAATGAGCAGTTCTTC	CASSEYRTYNEQFF
13	TRBV7-3	.	TRBJ2-2	TGTGCCAGCAGCTTAACTAGAGATAGGGAGCTGTTTTTT	CASSLTRDRELFF
15	TRBV7-9	TRBD1	TRBJ1-2	TGTGCCAGCAGCTTAGACGGACAGGGGGCTTATGGCTACACCTTC	CASSLDGQGAYGYTF
14	TRBV6-1	.	TRBJ2-1	TGTGCCAGTACAGCCAGGGGCCTCTACAATGAGCAGTTCTTC	CASTARGLYNEQFF
13	TRBV28	.	TRBJ2-7	TGTGCCAGCAGTCCCAGGGGCAGGGCCGAGCAGTACTTC	CASSPRGRAEQYF
13	TRBV2	.	TRBJ1-2	TGTGCCAGCAGTGATCGGGGGGCCTATGGCTACACCTTC	CASSDRGAYGYTF
13	TRBV2	.	TRBJ1-1	TGTGCCAGCATCTCGGCAGGTATGGCTGAAGCTTTCTTT	CASISAGMAEAFF
13	TRBV5-1	.	TRBJ2-1	TGCGCCAGCAGCTTGGACAGTTTTGATGAGCAGTTCTTC	CASSLDSFDEQFF
16	TRBV27	TRBD2	TRBJ2-5	TGTGCCAGCAGGGCGAACGAAGCGGGAGGTGACGGGACCCAGTACTTC	CASRANEAGGDGTQYF
14	TRBV2	TRBD1	TRBJ1-1	TGTGCCAGCAGGGCTGACAGGGGAGGCACTGAAGCTTTCTTT	CASRADRGGTEAFF
14	TRBV4-3	TRBD1	TRBJ2-7	TGCGCCAGCAGCCAAGCTCAGGGGGCCCACGAGCAGTACTTC	CASSQAQGAHEQYF
14	TRBV19	.	TRBJ2-7	TGTGCCAGTACCTTCGACAGGAGCTCCTACGAGCAGTACTTC	CASTFDRSSYEQYF
16	TRBV7-8	TRBD1	TRBJ2-7	TGTGCCAGCAGCTTAGGAGGGGACAGGGGGAGAGCCGAGCAGTACTTC	CASSLGGDRGRAEQYF
13	TRBV5-1	.	TRBJ1-3	TGCGCCAGCAGCTTGGTTTCGGGAAACACCATATATTTT	CASSLVSGNTIYF
14	TRBV5-1	.	TRBJ1-1	TGCGCCAGCAGACGGACAGAGATGAACACTGAAGCTTTCTTT	CASRRTEMNTEAFF
16	TRBV28	TRBD1	TRBJ2-7	TGTGCCAGCAGTTCCAAAGCTCGGACAGGGGGCTACGAGCAGTACTTC	CASSSKARTGGYEQYF
15	TRBV28	TRBD1	TRBJ1-1	TGTGCCAGCAGCCGACCCCGCAGGGGGGACACTGAAGCTTTCTTT	CASSRPRRGDTEAFF
15	TRBV14	.	TRBJ2-5	TGTGCCAGCAGCCAGATCGGGGGATTCCAAGAGACCCAGTACTTC	CASSQIGGFQETQYF
15	TRBV11-2	TRBD2	TRBJ2-7	TGTGCCAGCAGCTTAGGACTAGCGGGAGTATACGAGCAGTACTTC	CASSLGLAGVYEQYF
15	TRBV28	.	TRBJ2-7	TGTGCCAGCAGTCCCGCCGGGCAGGGGTGGAACGAGCAGTACTTC	CASSPAGQGWNEQYF
16	TRBV5-1	TRBD2	TRBJ2-1	TGCGCCAGCAGCCCTCCCCGAGCGGGAGCGAACAATGAGCAGTTCTTC	CASSPPRAGANNEQFF
15	TRBV28	TRBD2	TRBJ2-1	TGTGCCAGCAGTTCCCCGACTAGCGGCCACAATGAGCAGTTCTTC	CASSSPTSGHNEQFF
14	TRBV2	.	TRBJ2-3	TGTGCCAGCAGTGAAAGATCCCGCGTAACTACGCAGTATTTT	CASSERSRVTTQYF
14	TRBV13	.	TRBJ2-7	TGTGCCAGCAGCTCCAACAGGCTGGCCTACGAGCAGTACTTC	CASSSNRLAYEQYF
17	TRBV6-4	.	TRBJ2-2	TGTGCCAGCAGCTTACACCCTACTAGCCGCTACACCGGGGAGCTGTTTTTT	CASSLHPTSRYTGELFF
14	TRBV4-1	.	TRBJ2-7	TGCGCCAGCAGCCAGCAGGGGTTAGGCTACGAGCAGTACTTC	CASSQQGLGYEQYF
17	TRBV5-1	.	TRBJ1-3	TGCGCCAGCAGCTCCTTCCCGGGACACGACTCTGGAAACACCATATATTTT	CASSSFPGHDSGNTIYF
14	TRBV19	TRBD1	TRBJ1-2	TGTGCCAGTGGAATGACAGGGGGCGTCTATGGCTACACCTTC	CASGMTGGVYGYTF
14	TRBV7-9	TRBD1	TRBJ2-7	TGTGCCAGCAGAAATCAGGGGGCAGGGTACGAGCAGTCCTTC	CASRNQGAGYEQSF
15	TRBV9	.	TRBJ1-2	TGTGCCAGCAGCGTAGCGGGGAGACCTAACTATGGCTACACCTTC	CASSVAGRPNYGYTF
15	TRBV5-4	TRBD2	TRBJ2-1	TGTGCCAGCAGTCGAAGCGGGACGACCTACAATGAGCAGTTCTTC	CASSRSGTTYNEQFF
15	TRBV28	TRBD2	TRBJ2-4	TGTGCCAGTACTAGCGGGAGTGCATTAAGAACCGTTCAGTACTTC	CASTSGSALRTVQYF
16	TRBV11-2	.	TRBJ2-7	TGTGCCAGCAGCTTAGTAAATTGGGCAGGGACCTACGAGCAGTACTTC	CASSLVNWAGTYEQYF
15	TRBV7-9	.	TRBJ1-2	TGTGCCAGCAGCTTAGACAGGACGGATAACTATGGCTACACCTTC	CASSLDRTDNYGYTF
16	TRBV18	.	TRBJ1-1	TGTGCCAGCTCACCGGGAGGTGGAGAAGTTTTCCTTAAAGCTTTCTTT	CASSPGGGEVFLKAFF